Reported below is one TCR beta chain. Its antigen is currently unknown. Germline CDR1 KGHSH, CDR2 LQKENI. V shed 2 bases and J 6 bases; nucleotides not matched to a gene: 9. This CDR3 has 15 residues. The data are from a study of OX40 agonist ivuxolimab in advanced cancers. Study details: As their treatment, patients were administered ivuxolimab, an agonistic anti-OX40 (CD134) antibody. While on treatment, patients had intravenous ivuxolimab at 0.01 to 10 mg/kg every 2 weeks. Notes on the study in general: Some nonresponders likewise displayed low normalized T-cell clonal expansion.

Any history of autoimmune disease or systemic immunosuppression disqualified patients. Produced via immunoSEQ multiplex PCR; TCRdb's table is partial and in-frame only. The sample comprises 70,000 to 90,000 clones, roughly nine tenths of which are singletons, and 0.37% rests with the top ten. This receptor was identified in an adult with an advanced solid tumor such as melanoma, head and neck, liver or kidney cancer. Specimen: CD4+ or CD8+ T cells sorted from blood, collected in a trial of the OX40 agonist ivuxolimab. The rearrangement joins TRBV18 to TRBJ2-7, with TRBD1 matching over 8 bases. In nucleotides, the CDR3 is TGTGCCAGCTCACCATTACAGGGGGAGGATTTCGAGCAGTACTTC. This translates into CASSPLQGEDFEQYF.